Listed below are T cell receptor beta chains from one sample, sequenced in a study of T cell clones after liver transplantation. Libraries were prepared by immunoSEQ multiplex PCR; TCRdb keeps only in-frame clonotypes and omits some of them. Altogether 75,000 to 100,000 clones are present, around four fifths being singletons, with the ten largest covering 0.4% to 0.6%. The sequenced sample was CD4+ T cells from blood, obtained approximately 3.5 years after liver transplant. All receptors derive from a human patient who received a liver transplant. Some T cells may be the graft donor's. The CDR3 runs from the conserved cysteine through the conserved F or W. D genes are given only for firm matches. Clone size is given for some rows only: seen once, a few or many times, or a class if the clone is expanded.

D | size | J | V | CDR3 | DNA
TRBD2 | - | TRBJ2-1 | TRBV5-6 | CASSLEVGRVYNEQFF | TGTGCCAGCAGCTTGGAGGTCGGGAGGGTCTACAATGAGCAGTTCTTC
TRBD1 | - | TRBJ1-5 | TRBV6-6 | CASSHRGGNQPQHF | TGTGCCAGCAGTCACAGGGGAGGGAATCAGCCCCAGCATTTT
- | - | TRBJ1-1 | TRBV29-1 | CSGRVSGNTEAFF | TGCAGCGGCAGGGTTTCGGGGAACACTGAAGCTTTCTTT
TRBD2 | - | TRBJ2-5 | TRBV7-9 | CASSLGTSGETQYF | TGTGCCAGCAGCTTAGGGACTAGCGGGGAGACCCAGTACTTC
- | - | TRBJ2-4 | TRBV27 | CASSGSGKNIQYF | TGTGCCAGCTCCGGGTCCGGCAAAAACATTCAGTACTTC
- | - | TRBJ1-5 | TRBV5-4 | CASSFGGRDSNQPQHF | TGTGCCAGCAGCTTTGGGGGAAGGGATAGCAATCAGCCCCAGCATTTT
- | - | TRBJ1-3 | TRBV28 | CASSSGVSGNTIYF | TGTGCCAGCAGTTCCGGGGTATCAGGAAACACCATATATTTT
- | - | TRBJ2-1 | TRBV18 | CASSPPWRGAFYNEQFF | TGTGCCAGCTCACCACCCTGGAGGGGAGCTTTTTACAATGAGCAGTTCTTC
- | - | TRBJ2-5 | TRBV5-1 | CASSLVGGQETQYF | TGCGCCAGCAGCTTGGTTGGGGGGCAAGAGACCCAGTACTTC
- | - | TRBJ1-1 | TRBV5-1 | CASSLLWTEENTEAFF | TGCGCCAGCAGCTTGCTCTGGACAGAGGAGAACACTGAAGCTTTCTTT
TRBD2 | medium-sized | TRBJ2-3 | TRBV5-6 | CASSSGLAGSDTQYF | TGTGCCAGCAGCTCGGGACTAGCGGGATCAGATACGCAGTATTTT
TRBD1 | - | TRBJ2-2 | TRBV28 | CASSFPKGASTTGELFF | TGTGCCAGCAGTTTTCCCAAGGGGGCCTCAACCACCGGGGAGCTGTTTTTT
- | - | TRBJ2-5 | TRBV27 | CASSLLFLETQYF | TGTGCCAGCAGTTTATTGTTTCTGGAGACCCAGTACTTC
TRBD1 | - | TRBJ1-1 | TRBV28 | CASSPPQGMNTEAFF | TGTGCCAGCAGTCCCCCACAGGGGATGAACACTGAAGCTTTCTTT
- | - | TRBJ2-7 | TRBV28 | CASSQSYQGPYEQYF | TGTGCCAGCAGCCAAAGCTATCAGGGGCCCTACGAGCAGTACTTC
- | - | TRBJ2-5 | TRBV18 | CASSPPLSTGEEETQYF | TGTGCCAGCTCACCTCCCTTGTCTACGGGGGAAGAAGAGACCCAGTACTTC
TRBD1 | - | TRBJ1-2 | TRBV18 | CASSPTSGQGYGYTF | TGTGCCAGCTCACCCACCTCCGGACAGGGCTATGGCTACACCTTC
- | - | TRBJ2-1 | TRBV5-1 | CASSLGQMNEQFF | TGCGCCAGCAGCTTGGGACAGATGAATGAGCAGTTCTTC
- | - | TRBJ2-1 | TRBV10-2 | CASRDQRLATTTDEQFF | TGCGCCAGCAGGGACCAGCGGCTGGCCACCACTACGGATGAGCAGTTCTTC
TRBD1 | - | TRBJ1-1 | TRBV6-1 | CASSRQGWNTEAFF | TGTGCCAGCAGTCGACAGGGGTGGAACACTGAAGCTTTCTTT
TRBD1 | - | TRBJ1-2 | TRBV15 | CATSPGQGRTNYGYTF | TGTGCCACCAGCCCCGGACAGGGAAGGACTAACTATGGCTACACCTTC
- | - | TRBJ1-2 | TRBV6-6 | CASRFIANYGYTF | TGTGCCAGCAGATTCATTGCTAACTATGGCTACACCTTC
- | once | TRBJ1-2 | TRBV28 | CASSFGRDGYTF | TGTGCCAGCAGTTTTGGGAGGGACGGCTACACCTTC
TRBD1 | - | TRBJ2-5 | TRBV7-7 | CASSSGQDQGTQYF | TGTGCTAGCAGCTCCGGACAGGACCAAGGGACCCAGTACTTC
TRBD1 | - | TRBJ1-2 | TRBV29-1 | CSVEFRTGVNYGYTF | TGCAGCGTTGAATTTAGGACAGGGGTAAACTATGGCTACACCTTC
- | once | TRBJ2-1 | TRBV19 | CASSYGQSSYNEQFF | TGTGCCAGTAGCTATGGACAGAGCTCCTACAATGAGCAGTTCTTC
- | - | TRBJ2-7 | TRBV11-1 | CASSSLEQYF | TGTGCCAGCAGCTCCCTAGAGCAGTACTTC
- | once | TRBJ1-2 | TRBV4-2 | CASSPSRGARSNYGYTF | TGTGCCAGCAGCCCGTCCCGCGGGGCTCGTTCTAACTATGGCTACACCTTC
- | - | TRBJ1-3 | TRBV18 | CASSPPARSGNTIYF | TGTGCCAGCTCACCACCGGCCAGATCTGGAAACACCATATATTTT
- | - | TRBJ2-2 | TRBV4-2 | CASSKNFEAYQGTGELFF | TGTGCCAGCAGTAAAAATTTCGAGGCGTACCAGGGGACCGGGGAGCTGTTTTTT
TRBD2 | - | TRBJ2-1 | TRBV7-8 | CASSPRTSDSSYNEQFF | TGTGCCAGCAGCCCGAGGACTAGCGATAGCTCCTACAATGAGCAGTTCTTC
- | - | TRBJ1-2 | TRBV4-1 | CASSPPDRPSYGYTF | TGCGCCAGCAGCCCGCCCGACAGGCCGAGTTATGGCTACACCTTC
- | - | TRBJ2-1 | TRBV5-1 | CASSFLASLDEQFF | TGCGCCAGCAGCTTCTTGGCTAGCCTCGATGAGCAGTTCTTC
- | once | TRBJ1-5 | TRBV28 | CASSLIGSNQPQHF | TGTGCCAGCAGTTTAATCGGAAGCAATCAGCCCCAGCATTTT
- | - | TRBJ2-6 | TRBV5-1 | CASTPGPSGANVLTF | TGCGCCAGCACTCCCGGACCTTCTGGGGCCAACGTCCTGACTTTC
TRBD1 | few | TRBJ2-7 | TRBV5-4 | CASSFQGAYEQYF | TGTGCCAGCAGCTTCCAGGGGGCATACGAGCAGTACTTC
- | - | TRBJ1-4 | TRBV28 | CASLTRATNEKLFF | TGTGCCAGCCTTACTCGAGCAACTAATGAAAAACTGTTTTTT
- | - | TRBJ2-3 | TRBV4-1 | CASSQDGRLSWTSSTDTQYF | TGCGCCAGCAGCCAAGACGGTCGGCTTAGCTGGACTTCTAGCACAGATACGCAGTATTTT
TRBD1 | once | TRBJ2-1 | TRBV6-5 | CASSYYRGARQFF | TGTGCCAGCAGTTACTACAGGGGGGCCCGGCAGTTCTTC
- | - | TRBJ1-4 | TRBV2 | CASSLQGIPTNEKLFF | TGTGCCAGCAGCCTCCAGGGGATTCCAACTAATGAAAAACTGTTTTTT
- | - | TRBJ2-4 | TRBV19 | CASSGRGAKNIQYF | TGTGCCAGTAGCGGAAGGGGAGCCAAAAACATTCAGTACTTC
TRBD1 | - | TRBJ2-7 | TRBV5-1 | CASSLQGAPREQYF | TGCGCCAGCAGCTTGCAGGGGGCGCCCCGCGAGCAGTACTTC
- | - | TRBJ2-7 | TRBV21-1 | CASSKGGKGSYEQYF | TGTGCCAGCAGCAAAGGGGGAAAGGGGTCCTACGAGCAGTACTTC
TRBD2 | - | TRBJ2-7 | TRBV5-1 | CASSLDTSGSHEQYF | TGCGCCAGCAGCTTGGATACTAGCGGGAGCCACGAGCAGTACTTC
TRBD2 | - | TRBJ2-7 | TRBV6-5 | CASSFSGRSYEQYF | TGTGCCAGCAGTTTTAGCGGGCGTTCCTACGAGCAGTACTTC
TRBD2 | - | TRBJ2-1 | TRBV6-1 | CASRLLAGSYNEQFF | TGTGCCAGCAGGTTACTAGCGGGGTCCTACAATGAGCAGTTCTTC
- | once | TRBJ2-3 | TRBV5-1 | CASSLAHTDTQYF | TGCGCCAGCAGCCTAGCCCACACAGATACGCAGTATTTT
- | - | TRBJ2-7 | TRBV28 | CASSLGSYEQYF | TGTGCCAGCAGTTTAGGATCCTACGAGCAGTACTTC